This T cell receptor beta chain was retrieved from a study of OX40 agonist ivuxolimab in advanced cancers. Notes on the research overall: The costimulatory receptor OX40 (CD134) was targeted by ivuxolimab, a fully human IgG2 agonistic monoclonal antibody. Intravenous ivuxolimab was administered to patients every 2 weeks at six dose levels: 0.01, 0.1, 0.3, 1.5, 3 and 10 mg/kg. Among the roughly 54 dose-escalation patients, 19 had hepatocellular carcinoma, 15 or so melanoma, 9 renal cell carcinoma and 9 head and neck cancer. In the dose-escalation cohort, approximately 83% of patients were male, and the mean age was roughly 60 years with a range of roughly 23 to 90. Patients were allowed to have had prior anti-PD-1, anti-PD-L1 or anti-CTLA-4 therapy, and 30% to 40% of the dose-escalation patients had been treated with checkpoint inhibitors. Partial responses were achieved by three dose-escalation patients, of whom one had hepatocellular carcinoma and two had cutaneous melanoma. Peripheral TCRbeta sequencing aimed to test whether ivuxolimab altered TCR sequence diversity and caused clonal T-cell expansion. The paper covers the monotherapy dose-escalation part of the phase I ivuxolimab trial, which included N ≈ 52 patients. What the authors observed across the whole study: After ivuxolimab, more expanded clones were found on average in CD8+ T cells than in CD4+ T cells. At doses of 0.1 to 3.0 mg/kg, clonal expansion of both CD4+ and CD8+ T cells in blood was seen between baseline and week 6. Which antigens the clonally expanded peripheral T cells were specific for was not determined. Low levels of normalized T-cell clonal expansion were also seen in some patients who did not respond. In partial responders in the 0.1-3.0 mg/kg groups, normalized peripheral clonal expansion was found to be among the lowest, especially among CD8+ T cells.

Notes on this clone: It lacks a known antigen. One base away there is no much larger clone; base qualities are not given.

V gives up 2 bases and J gives up 9 bases, and the segment between their germline ends measures 11 bases. The CDR3 contains 13 residues, cysteine and phenylalanine counted. Only the CDR3 DNA stays, 39 bases, in frame from base 1. From the germline V gene, CDR1 is SGHTA and CDR2 is FQGTGA. Genomic DNA was isolated from the sorted cells so that the TCRbeta CDR3 region could be sequenced. The immunoSEQ Assay was used for sequencing of TCRbeta CDR3 regions. TCRdb stores this immuneACCESS table with in-frame sequences only. Part of the clones is absent; in the studies checked, under half of the shortfall reflects unresolved V genes, and no reason is known for the rest. Here the sample has about 31,000 clones; roughly 82% occur a single time. The biggest ten clones account for about 20% of the sample. The trial excluded patients who had a history of autoimmune disease or who were on systemic immunosuppression. Peripheral blood for TCR sequencing was collected from all dose cohorts at baseline, on cycle 4 day 1, and on cycle 7 day 1. Samples came from an open-label, multicenter, first-in-human phase I dose-escalation trial of ivuxolimab. Adults with locally advanced or metastatic head and neck squamous cell, hepatocellular, melanoma or renal cell carcinoma were enrolled in the trial. Before TCR sequencing, CD4+ and CD8+ T cells were separately sorted from peripheral blood.

The source was CD4+ or CD8+ T cells sorted from blood, collected in a trial of the OX40 agonist ivuxolimab. The receptor chain draws on TRBV7-3 and TRBJ2-1; no confident D gene assignment can be made. The receptor was derived from an adult with an advanced solid tumor such as melanoma, head and neck, liver or kidney cancer. The DNA reads TGTGCCAGCAGCTTATCGACCCTCAGTGAGCAGTTCTTC. It specifies CASSLSTLSEQFF. The full variable domain, completed from the reference TRBV7-3 and TRBJ2-1 proteins outside the CDR3, reads GAGVSQTPSNKVTEKGKYVELRCDPISGHTALYWYRQSLGQGPEFLIYFQGTGAADDSGLPNDRFFAVRPEGSVSTLKIQRTERGDSAVYLCASSLSTLSEQFFGPGTRLTVL.